The sequence of this TCR beta chain was determined in a study of cytomegalovirus exposure and HLA in healthy donors (dated 2017 in TCRdb). About the full investigation: In an earlier analysis of approximately 640 of the donors, 276 Gb of sequence data and 90 million to 120 million unique TCR beta sequences from roughly 200 million T cells were reported. The study profiled the T cell repertoires of some 610 subjects by immunosequencing and related them to cytomegalovirus serostatus. To decide whether each TCR beta V gene segment behaved as functional or pseudogenic, an earlier analysis of some 580 of the donors relied on high-throughput TCR beta sequencing. Of the approximately 370 genotyped donors, 75% to 85% were placed in the genetic ancestry cluster associated with self-reported Caucasian donors. Rather than using new phenotypic data, the later analysis identified candidate immune exposures from TCR beta sequences and from how often those sequences occurred across donors. An early release covering roughly 640 HLA-typed donors comprised about 300 gigabases of sequencing data and tens of millions of unique TCR sequences. Every repertoire in the discovery cohort had been generated on one and the same sequencing platform. A later genetic analysis took genome-wide SNP genotypes for about three fifths of the roughly 700 donors and used that subset as a discovery cohort. Typing coverage differed by locus: A, B, C, DRB1 and DQB1 were typed in roughly 629-640 donors, DQA1 in 500 to 550, DPA1 in 600 to 610, and DPB1 in just under 490. On average, 235,054 unique TCR beta nucleotide sequences were sequenced per donor among some 430 genotyped donors of the cohort, with roughly 20% of those sequences being non-productive. To predict cytomegalovirus infection status, the study combined high-throughput TCR immunosequencing, statistical association of individual TCRs with disease status, and machine learning. Besides the first cohort of roughly 660 subjects, a separate validation cohort made up of 120 different subjects was used. Both class I and class II loci were covered by HLA typing, at four-digit resolution. A later analysis re-analyzed previously published TCR beta repertoires from 666 donors and added high-resolution HLA genotyping to study TCR occurrence patterns. The aim of the study was to test whether cataloging public T cell receptors could identify signatures of past pathogen exposure. Donor age, sex, ethnicity and CMV serostatus were compiled alongside the repertoire data. Roughly 5 DR-DQ haplotypes were handled as single units for association and clustering, since linkage in the cohort was strong. General study outcomes and caveats: CMV serostatus was the only immune exposure information available for the cohort. Specific HLA alleles were associated with 15,000 to 20,000 TCR beta sequences at a false discovery rate of 0.05 in a later analysis. Because HLA typing was unavailable for some donors at each locus, only the typed subset was used in association tests. In vitro tests confirmed that a few of the cytomegalovirus-associated TCR beta chains recognize cytomegalovirus antigens. According to the authors, the approach could potentially be generalized to other disease states and immunological phenotypes. In an earlier analysis of some 500 of the donors, most TCR beta V segments appeared in productive rearrangements about 90% or about 30% of the time, broadly matching IMGT annotations. A group of highly shared sequence variants was considered likely to be a technical artifact of the sequencing pipeline. A further reported finding was that TCR beta sequences accurately predicted the HLA-A and HLA-B alleles for most subjects in the first cohort. Only TCR beta chains were sequenced in this cohort, and the absence of alpha or paired-chain data limited detectable features. A later analysis found that HLA-associated TCR beta chains were more clonally expanded and had lower generation probabilities than equally common non-associated chains. Correlated functional status among segregating V segments might be attributable to linkage disequilibrium, but an unknown experimental factor could not be ruled out. Most TCR sequences were observed very rarely across donors, whereas some public TCRs were present in many individuals. V-gene and J-gene trimming of TCR beta chains was associated with a missense DCLRE1C variant in a later genetic analysis, and the association was replicated in an independent cohort. The study listed 164 TCR beta chains as associated with cytomegalovirus. In a later genetic analysis, fewer N-insertions in productive TCRs were reported among donors in an Asian-associated ancestry cluster than the roughly 700-donor mean. Most CMV-associated TCR beta chains appeared to be HLA-restricted in a later analysis, and the HLA associations seemed to be driven largely by CMV exposure. When HLA alleles, especially DR and DQ, strongly co-occurred, TCR associations were difficult to assign to individual alleles. In a later analysis, TCR association rates were found to vary across HLA loci, with the most associated TCRs seen for DRB1 alleles and the fewest for HLA-C alleles. The earlier analysis of 587 of the donors excluded approximately 15 rarely observed V segments, including chromosome 9 orphons, because counts were too low. The classifier was reported to diagnose cytomegalovirus status with high specificity and sensitivity in both the original cohort and the validation cohort. Several of the top co-occurrence clusters appeared to be linked to parvovirus B19, influenza, CMV and Epstein-Barr virus, according to a later analysis. The 87-base-pair reads could not distinguish some IMGT-functional V segments, including TRBV6-2 and TRBV6-3, so those segments were excluded. Sequencing depth was assumed to be roughly uniform across donors in the presence/absence analyses, though that assumption may not hold.

The cohort was made up of roughly 670 healthy bone marrow donors. At the time of sampling, every cohort member was nominally healthy, though immune exposures that went unrecorded were likely present. The donor was CMV seronegative and belonged to the group of 320 or so seronegative cohort members. A peripheral blood sample was provided by each donor, and peripheral blood mononuclear cells were used for TCR beta sequencing. The Qiagen DNeasy Blood Extraction Kit was used to extract genomic DNA from the blood cell samples. Receptor libraries were prepared by the immunoSEQ multiplex PCR assay. The multiplex PCR relied on a mix of 60 forward primers for TCR Vbeta segments and 13 reverse primers for TCR Jbeta segments. A multiplex PCR assay on genomic DNA amplified the CDR3 region of rearranged TCR beta genes. The amplified TCR beta libraries were sequenced on the Illumina HiSeq System as 87-base-pair reads. In the authors' own workflow: In a later analysis, approximately 74 million unique TCR beta chains were counted across the 500 to 700 repertoires, and roughly 11 million of these chains were shared by at least two donors. To remove PCR and sequencing errors, raw reads were error-corrected and collapsed into unique sequences using a nearest-neighbor algorithm that merged closely related sequences. Alignment of CDR3 sequences to IMGT reference sequences was used to assign V, D and J gene segments. For a sequence to be retained, a match of at least six nucleotides to both a V gene segment and a J gene segment was required. Rearrangements were called productive when the CDR3 lacked stop codons and stayed in frame with V and J; all others were non-productive. CDR3 was defined by IMGT convention, running from the second conserved V-encoded cysteine to the conserved J-encoded phenylalanine. The earlier analysis of some 550 of the donors excluded any sequence lacking an unambiguous match to a single V gene segment. In an earlier analysis of roughly 600 of the donors, a V segment was called functional when productive rearrangements were above 56.7%, and segregating when the standard deviation between donors exceeded 5%. A statistical classification framework was built to diagnose cytomegalovirus status from the catalog of TCR beta chain sequences. V and J gene assignment, in a later analysis, came from comparing TCR nucleotide sequences with IMGT/GENE-DB human TR gene sequences. A later analysis assigned CDR3 sequences and most-parsimonious VDJ recombination scenarios with the TCRdist pipeline. In a later analysis, each TCR beta chain was defined by its CDR3 amino acid sequence together with its V-gene family, and reads lacking a unique V-gene family were excluded. In a later analysis, 500 to 700 highly shared, low-generation-probability nucleotide sequences were removed to address suspected cross-contamination and a sequencing artifact. A later analysis calculated a clonal expansion index for each public chain from normalized within-repertoire ranks of inferred template counts. In a later analysis, generation probabilities were computed using a VDJ recombination model fitted to out-of-frame rearrangements, and the results were checked against IGoR. A later analysis scored TCR-TCR, TCR-HLA and TCR-CMV co-occurrence with hypergeometric tests, applying a repertoire-size bias correction to TCR pairs. In a later analysis, false discovery rates were estimated by permuting HLA or CMV assignments 20 times. In a later analysis, co-occurring TCRs were grouped using DBSCAN, and TCRdist sequence similarity was added for clustering within HLA-allele-positive subsets. For co-occurrence clustering, repertoires with fewer than 30,000 or more than 120,000 public chains were excluded, along with about five repertoires with anomalous nucleotide sharing. TCRdb mirrors the immuneACCESS table, restricted to in-frame sequences. Some clones are absent from its copies; in checked studies, under half trace to an unresolved V gene, and the reason for the others is unknown. V and J calls and clone size come straight from that table; D and trimming were deduced from the DNA. The sample table holds over 100,000 clones, of which around 80% were seen once. The ten largest account for under 2% of the sample.

From the cysteine through the phenylalanine, the CDR3 covers 16 amino acids. The entry retains the CDR3 DNA only, 48 bases that are in frame from base 1. The CDR1 and CDR2 encoded by the germline V gene are SGHNT and YENEEA. V loses 4 bases, J loses 4 bases, and the germline ends lie 16 bases apart. This clone turned up a few times. Its antigen is not yet known. No clone much larger than this one lies a single base away; base qualities are absent. The sequence was obtained from a woman in her thirties or forties in good health and CMV-seronegative. The material sequenced was PBMCs. The sequence is built from TRBV11-3 and TRBJ2-2; TRBD1 is perhaps the D gene, given 7 matching bases. The CDR3 sequence is CASSSSGGLGTGELFF. The nucleotides are TGTGCCAGCAGCTCTTCAGGGGGGCTAGGCACCGGGGAGCTGTTTTTT.